This T cell receptor beta chain was recorded in a study of cytomegalovirus exposure and HLA in healthy donors. In the PCR, 60 Vbeta and 13 Jbeta primers were used. Method: immunoSEQ multiplex PCR; TCRdb's copy keeps in-frame clones and lacks some. Of about 140,000 clones listed, around 85% are singletons. V shed 3 bases, J shed 3 bases, and the junction held 5 bases outside the gene matches. The CDR3 totals 14 residues. Germline lookup yields CDR1 MNHNS and CDR2 SASEGT. The rearrangement uses TRBV6-1 and TRBJ2-7, with 7 nucleotides matching TRBD1. This clonotype was sampled from a woman aged 45-65 years in good health and CMV-seropositive. Specimen: PBMCs. The CDR3 reads CASSDGTDLYEQYF. For the CDR3, the DNA is TGTGCCAGCAGTGACGGGACAGATCTCTACGAGCAGTACTTC.